One TCR beta chain is described in this entry. 60 Vbeta and 13 Jbeta primers were used in PCR. Repertoires were generated with immunoSEQ multiplex PCR, while TCRdb's copy carries only in-frame clones and drops some. The table lists around 100,000 clones, 82% of them singletons, with roughly 22% in the top ten. The sample is drawn from a study of cytomegalovirus exposure and HLA in healthy donors. CDR3 size: 16 residues. Germline loops: CDR1 SNHLY, CDR2 FYNNEI. Losses at the gene ends were 6 bases for V and 4 bases for J; bases not matched to a gene: 12. Each of the donors was a healthy bone marrow donor.

This receptor was taken from a young man in good health and CMV-seropositive. This chain links TRBV2 with TRBJ1-2, with TRBD1 matching over 9 bases. What was sequenced was PBMCs. CDR3 nucleotide sequence: TGTGCCAGCAGATCCGGACAGGGGTCCCTAAGCTATGGCTACACCTTC. It yields the protein CASRSGQGSLSYGYTF.